Given below is one T cell receptor beta chain in context. This sample is part of a study of blood T cell repertoires in COVID-19. V was pared by 5 bases and J by 10 bases, with 15 bases between. Germline assignment: CDR1 LGHDT and CDR2 YNNKEL (reference sequence). There are 14 residues in the CDR3. Original handling: It was from reference gene primer amplification that nucleated cell counts were estimated. The protocol was immunoSEQ multiplex PCR, while the TCRdb copy is restricted to in-frame clones and leaves out a portion. That table is the source of V, J and clone size, and D and trimming were worked out from the DNA. The profile shows 220,000 or so clones, roughly 84% of them singletons.

Sample: peripheral blood. The chain uses TRBV3-1 (or the pseudogene TRBV3-2) and TRBJ1-6; D is uncertain. The sequence came from an elderly woman with acute or convalescent COVID-19. The CDR3 reads CASSVGLYQSPLHF. DNA of the CDR3: TGTGCCAGCAGCGTGGGCCTCTACCAGTCACCCCTCCACTTT.